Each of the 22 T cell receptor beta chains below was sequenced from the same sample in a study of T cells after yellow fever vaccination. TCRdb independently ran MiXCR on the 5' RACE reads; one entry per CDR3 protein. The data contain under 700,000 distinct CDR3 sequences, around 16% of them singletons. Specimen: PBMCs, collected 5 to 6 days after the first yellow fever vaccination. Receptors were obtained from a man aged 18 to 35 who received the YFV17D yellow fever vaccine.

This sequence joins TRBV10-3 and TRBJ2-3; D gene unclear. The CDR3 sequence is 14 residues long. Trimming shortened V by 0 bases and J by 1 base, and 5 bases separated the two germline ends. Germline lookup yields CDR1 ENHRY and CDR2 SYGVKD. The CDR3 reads CAISESSGTDTQYF. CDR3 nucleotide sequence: TGTGCCATCAGTGAGTCGAGCGGCACAGATACGCAGTATTTT.

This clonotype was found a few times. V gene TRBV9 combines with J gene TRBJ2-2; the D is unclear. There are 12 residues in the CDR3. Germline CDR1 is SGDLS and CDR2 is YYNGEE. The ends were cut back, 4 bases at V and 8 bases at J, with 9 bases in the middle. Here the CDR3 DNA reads TGTGCCAGCAGCCCGCAGTTGGGGGAGCTGTTTTTT. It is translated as CASSPQLGELFF.

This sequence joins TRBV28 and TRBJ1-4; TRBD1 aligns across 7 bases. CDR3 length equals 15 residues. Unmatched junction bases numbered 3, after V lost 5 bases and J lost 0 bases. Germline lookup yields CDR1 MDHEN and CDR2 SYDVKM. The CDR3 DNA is TGTGCCAGCAGTCGAGGGGGCGCAACTAATGAAAAACTGTTTTTT. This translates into CASSRGGATNEKLFF.

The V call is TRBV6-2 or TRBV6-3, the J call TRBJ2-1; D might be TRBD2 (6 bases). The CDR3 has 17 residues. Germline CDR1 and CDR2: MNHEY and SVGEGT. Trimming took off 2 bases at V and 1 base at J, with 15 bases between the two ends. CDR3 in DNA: TGTGCCAGCAGTTACACTCACGGGACTCCATCCTACAATGAGCAGTTCTTC. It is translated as CASSYTHGTPSYNEQFF.

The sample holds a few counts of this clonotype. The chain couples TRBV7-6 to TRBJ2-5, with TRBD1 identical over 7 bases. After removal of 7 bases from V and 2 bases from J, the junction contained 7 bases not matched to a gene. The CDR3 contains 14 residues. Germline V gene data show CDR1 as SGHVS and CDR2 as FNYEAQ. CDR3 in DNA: TGTGCCAGCACCTGGGGACAGCTACAAGAGACCCAGTACTTC. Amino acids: CASTWGQLQETQYF.

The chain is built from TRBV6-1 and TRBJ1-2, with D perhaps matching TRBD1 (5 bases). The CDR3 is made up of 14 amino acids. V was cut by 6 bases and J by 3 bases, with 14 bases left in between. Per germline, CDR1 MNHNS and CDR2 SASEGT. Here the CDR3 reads CASSLLATDYGYTF. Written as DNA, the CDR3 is TGTGCCAGCAGCCTTCTTGCGACAGACTATGGCTACACCTTC.

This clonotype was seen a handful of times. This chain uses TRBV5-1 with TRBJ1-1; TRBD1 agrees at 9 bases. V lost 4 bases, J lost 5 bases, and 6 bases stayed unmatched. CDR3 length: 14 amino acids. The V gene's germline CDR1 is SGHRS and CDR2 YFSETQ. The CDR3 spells CASSHGQGHTEAFF. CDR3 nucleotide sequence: TGCGCCAGCAGCCACGGACAGGGGCATACTGAAGCTTTCTTT.

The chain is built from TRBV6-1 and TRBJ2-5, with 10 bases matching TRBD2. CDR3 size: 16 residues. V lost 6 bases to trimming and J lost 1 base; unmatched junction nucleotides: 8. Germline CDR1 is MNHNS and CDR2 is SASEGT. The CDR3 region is CASSNWPSGSQETQYF. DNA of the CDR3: TGTGCCAGCAGCAATTGGCCTAGCGGGAGCCAAGAGACCCAGTACTTC.

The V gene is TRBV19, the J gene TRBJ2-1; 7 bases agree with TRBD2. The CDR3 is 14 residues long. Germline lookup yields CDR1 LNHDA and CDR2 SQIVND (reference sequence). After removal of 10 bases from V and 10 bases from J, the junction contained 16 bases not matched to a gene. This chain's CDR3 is CATFRGVASLEQFF. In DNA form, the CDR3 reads TGTGCCACCTTCCGGGGGGTAGCCTCGTTGGAGCAGTTCTTC.

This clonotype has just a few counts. The CDR3 reads CASSYGGNNEKLFF. The CDR3 DNA reads TGTGCCAGCAGTTACGGCGGCAATAATGAAAAACTGTTTTTT. The chain recombines TRBV6-5 with TRBJ1-4; D ambiguous. V lost 2 bases and J lost 4, with 8 bases in between. The CDR3 runs to 14 residues. CDR1 MNHEY and CDR2 SVGAGI come from the germline V gene.

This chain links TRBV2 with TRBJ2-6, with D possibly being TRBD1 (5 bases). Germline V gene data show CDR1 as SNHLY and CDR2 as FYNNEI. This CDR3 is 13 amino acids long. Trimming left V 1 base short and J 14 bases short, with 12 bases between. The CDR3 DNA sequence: TGTGCCAGCAGTGAAGATTTAGCAGGGATCCTGACTTTC. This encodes CASSEDLAGILTF.

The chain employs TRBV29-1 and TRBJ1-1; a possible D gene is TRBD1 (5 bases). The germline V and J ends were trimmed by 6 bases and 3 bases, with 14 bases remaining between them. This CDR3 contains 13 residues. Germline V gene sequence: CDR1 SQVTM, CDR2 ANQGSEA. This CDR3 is CSVGTLGDTEAFF. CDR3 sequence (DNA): TGCAGCGTGGGGACCCTGGGGGACACTGAAGCTTTCTTT.

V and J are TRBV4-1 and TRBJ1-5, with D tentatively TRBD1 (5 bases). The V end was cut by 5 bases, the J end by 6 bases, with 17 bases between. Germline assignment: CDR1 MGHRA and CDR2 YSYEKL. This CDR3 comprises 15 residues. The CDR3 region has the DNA TGCGCCAGCAGCAAAAACCCCGGCGGGGGTCAGCCCCAGCATTTT. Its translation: CASSKNPGGGQPQHF.

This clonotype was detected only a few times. The CDR3 nucleotides read TGTGCCAGCAGTTACAGGACACAGAACACCGGGGAGCTGTTTTTT. Translated, it gives CASSYRTQNTGELFF. The V call is TRBV6-2 or TRBV6-3, the J call TRBJ2-2; TRBD1 might be the D (5 bases). V dropped 2 bases and J dropped 1 base, with 8 bases sitting between them. This CDR3 contains 15 residues. Per the germline V gene, CDR1 is MNHEY and CDR2 is SVGEGT.

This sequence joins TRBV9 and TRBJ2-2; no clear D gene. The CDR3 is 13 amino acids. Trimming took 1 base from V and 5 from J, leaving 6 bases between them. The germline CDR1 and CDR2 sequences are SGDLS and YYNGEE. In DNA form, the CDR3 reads TGTGCCAGCAGCGTACTCAGGACCGGGGAGCTGTTTTTT. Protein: CASSVLRTGELFF.

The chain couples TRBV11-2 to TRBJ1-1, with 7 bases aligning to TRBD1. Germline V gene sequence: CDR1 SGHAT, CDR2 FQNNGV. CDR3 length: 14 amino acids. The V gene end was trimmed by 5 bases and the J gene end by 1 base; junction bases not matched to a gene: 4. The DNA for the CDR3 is TGTGCCAGCAGCGCCCAGGGGGGGAACACTGAAGCTTTCTTT. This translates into CASSAQGGNTEAFF.

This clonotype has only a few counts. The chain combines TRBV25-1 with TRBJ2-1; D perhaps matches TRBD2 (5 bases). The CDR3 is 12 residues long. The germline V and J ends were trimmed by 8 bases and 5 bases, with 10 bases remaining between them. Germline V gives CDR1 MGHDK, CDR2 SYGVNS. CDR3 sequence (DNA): TGTGCCAGCGGACTGTTCAACAATGAGCAGTTCTTC. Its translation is CASGLFNNEQFF.

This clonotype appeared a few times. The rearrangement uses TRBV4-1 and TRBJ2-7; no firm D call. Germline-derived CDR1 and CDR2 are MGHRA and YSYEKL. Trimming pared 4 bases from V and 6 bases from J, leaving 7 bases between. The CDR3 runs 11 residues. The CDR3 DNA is TGCGCCAGCAGCCTCCCCGGCGAGCAGTACTTC. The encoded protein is CASSLPGEQYF.

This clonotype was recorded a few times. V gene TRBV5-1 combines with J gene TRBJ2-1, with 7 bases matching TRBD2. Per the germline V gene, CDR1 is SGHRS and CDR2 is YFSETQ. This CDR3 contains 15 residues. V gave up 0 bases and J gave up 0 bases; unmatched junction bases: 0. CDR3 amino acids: CASSLASGSYNEQFF. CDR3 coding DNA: TGCGCCAGCAGCTTGGCTAGCGGCTCCTACAATGAGCAGTTCTTC.

The CDR3 reads CASSYSRDSNQPQHF. The CDR3 nucleotides read TGTGCCAGCAGTTACTCGAGGGACAGCAATCAGCCCCAGCATTTT. V is TRBV6-5 and J is TRBJ1-5; perhaps TRBD1 as D (5 bases). Germline V CDR1 and CDR2: MNHEY, SVGAGI. The CDR3 extends over 15 amino acids. The germline V and J ends were trimmed by 0 bases and 1 base, with 7 bases remaining between them.

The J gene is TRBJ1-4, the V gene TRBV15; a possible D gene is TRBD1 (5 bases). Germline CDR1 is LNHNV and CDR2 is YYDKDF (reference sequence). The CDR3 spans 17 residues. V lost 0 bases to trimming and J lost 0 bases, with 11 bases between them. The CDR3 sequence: CATSRDLGTATNEKLFF. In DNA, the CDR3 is TGTGCCACCAGCAGAGATCTAGGGACTGCAACTAATGAAAAACTGTTTTTT.

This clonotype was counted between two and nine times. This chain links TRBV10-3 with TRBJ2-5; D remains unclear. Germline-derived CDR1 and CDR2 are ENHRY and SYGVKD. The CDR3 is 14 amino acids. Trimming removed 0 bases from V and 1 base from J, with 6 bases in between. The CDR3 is CAISESRIQETQYF. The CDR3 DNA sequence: TGTGCCATCAGTGAGTCCCGGATCCAAGAGACCCAGTACTTC.